One T cell receptor beta chain is described in this entry. Its antigen is unidentified. The junction departs from germline at one end; a sequencing error may be responsible. These data belong to a study of response to subunit inactivated influenza vaccine. Study results and limitations: Few additional T cells are recruited per seasonal influenza vaccination, authors suggested.

TCRdb re-analysed the RT-PCR reads in MiXCR, keeping a single row per CDR3 protein. The top ten hold 10% of the sample, which has 700,000 to 900,000 distinct CDR3 sequences, around 21% seen once. The germline CDR1 and CDR2 sequences are SEHNR and FQNEAQ (reference sequence). This CDR3 comprises 15 residues. The sample consisted of PBMCs from blood, taken roughly 5 days after vaccination. The chain is built from TRBV7-9 and TRBJ2-2; tentatively, D is TRBD1 or TRBD2 (7 bases each). The origin of this receptor is a man in his fifties who received an inactivated influenza vaccine. Here the CDR3 DNA reads TGTGCCAGCAACGACAGGGAGGGGAACATCGGGGAGCTGTTTTTT. It yields the protein CASNDREGNIGELFF.